This T cell receptor (beta chain) was recorded in a study of patients and donors after allogeneic stem cell transplantation. This clonotype has at least ten counts. The germline gene is not matched at one end of the junction; a read error may be the cause. The CDR3 loop spans 11 amino acids. Each CDR3 protein is one row after TCRdb ran MiXCR on the RT-PCR reads. The sample lists some 880,000 distinct CDR3 sequences, around 17% occurring once. The gene calls are TRBV12-3 or TRBV12-4 and TRBJ2-5; perhaps TRBD1 as D (5 bases). Sequencing used blood, either unsorted or a sorted T cell fraction (not recorded which). This sequence was found in a human donor who was either an allogeneic HSCT recipient or a stem cell or donor lymphocyte infusion donor (not recorded which). It is not recorded whose cells these are; they may come from a transplant donor. The CDR3 DNA reads TGCGCCAGCAGGGTGGGAGAGACCCAGTACTTC. It yields the protein CASRVGETQYF.